Below are 24 T cell receptor beta chains sequenced from a single sample in a study of blood T cell repertoires in COVID-19. Using immunoSEQ multiplex PCR, the repertoire was profiled, and TCRdb retains in-frame clones only, with some absent. The sample lists around 330,000 clones, about 87% seen once, with more than 8.5% in the top ten. Sequencing was performed on PBMCs or T cells enriched from blood (not recorded which). The receptors derive from a woman aged 18-35 years who had recovered from COVID-19.

The CDR3: CATHLGAGTEAFF. The CDR3 region has the DNA TGTGCCACGCACTTGGGGGCTGGGACTGAAGCTTTCTTT. The V gene is TRBV27, the J gene TRBJ1-1; a weak D match, TRBD1 (6 bases). This CDR3 region has 13 residues. Per germline, CDR1 MNHEY and CDR2 SMNVEV (reference sequence). V was trimmed by 10 bases and J by 5 bases, leaving 17 bases between them.

This chain links TRBV7-8 with TRBJ1-2; weak D call: TRBD1 (5 bases). The CDR3 loop spans 16 amino acids. With 5 bases removed from V and 0 bases from J, the gap between germline ends came to 16 bases. From germline, CDR1 is SGHVS and CDR2 FQNEAQ. This CDR3 reads CASSTQGTPANYGYTF. As DNA, the CDR3 is TGTGCCAGCAGCACTCAGGGAACCCCCGCTAACTATGGCTACACCTTC.

The V gene is TRBV13, the J gene TRBJ2-7, with D possibly being TRBD2 (6 bases). Trimming shortened V by 5 bases and J by 6 bases, and 14 bases separated the two germline ends. The CDR3 contains 13 residues. Germline values: CDR1 PRHDT, CDR2 FYEKMQ (reference sequence). CDR3 in amino acids: CASSLRKAGEQYF. CDR3 sequence (DNA): TGTGCCAGCAGCCTACGTAAAGCGGGCGAGCAGTACTTC.

V gene TRBV7-9 combines with J gene TRBJ1-1; 9 positions match TRBD1. The germline CDR1 and CDR2 sequences are SEHNR and FQNEAQ (reference sequence). The CDR3 covers 16 residues. The trim removed 5 bases at V and 2 bases at J, leaving 9 bases unmatched. The CDR3 spells CASSETGTGFNTEAFF. In DNA form, the CDR3 reads TGTGCCAGCAGCGAAACTGGGACAGGGTTTAACACTGAAGCTTTCTTT. Looking up the rest from reference TRBV7-9 and TRBJ1-1 gives the full variable domain: DTGVSQNPRHKITKRGQNVTFRCDPISEHNRLYWYRQTLGQGPEFLTYFQNEAQLEKSRLLSDRFSAERPKGSFSTLEIQRTEQGDSAMYLCASSETGTGFNTEAFFGQGTRLTVV.

The DNA for the CDR3 is TGCGCCAGCAGCCCGACAGGGGCTAATCAGCCCCAGCATTTT. Translating it yields CASSPTGANQPQHF. The chain links TRBV5-1 to TRBJ1-5; 8 bases are a match to TRBD1. The trim removed 4 bases at V and 4 bases at J, leaving 4 bases unmatched. CDR3 length: 14 residues. Germline CDR1 reads SGHRS; CDR2 reads YFSETQ.

The chain has TRBV6-5 and TRBJ1-4, with D perhaps TRBD1 (5 bases). This CDR3 has 14 amino acids. Trimming took off 6 bases at V and 8 bases at J, with 16 bases between the two ends. Germline V lookup: CDR1 MNHEY, CDR2 SVGAGI. The CDR3 loop is CASRDRSREEKLFF. CDR3 bases: TGTGCCAGCAGAGACAGAAGCCGGGAGGAAAAACTGTTTTTT.

This CDR3 is CASSQGSTSNQPQHF. The DNA of the CDR3 is TGCGCCAGCAGCCAAGGGAGTACGAGCAATCAGCCCCAGCATTTT. The J gene is TRBJ1-5, the V gene TRBV4-1; D not certain. The CDR3 extends over 15 amino acids. Trimming cost V 1 base and J 1 base, with 8 bases left between them. Germline loops: CDR1 MGHRA, CDR2 YSYEKL.

The table lists this clone with a count of one. The CDR3 DNA sequence: TGCGCCACATGTGAGGGATTTGGGGTGAACACTGAAGCTTTCTTT. Protein: CATCEGFGVNTEAFF. The chain carries TRBV5-1 and TRBJ1-1, with D hard to call. The CDR3 spans 15 residues. V was trimmed by 9 bases and J by 0 bases, leaving 18 bases between them. Germline V lookup: CDR1 SGHRS, CDR2 YFSETQ.

The V gene is TRBV11-2, the J gene TRBJ2-3; no clear D gene. This CDR3 region has 15 residues. Trimming cost V 0 bases and J 4 bases, with 11 bases left between them. Germline V gene lookup returns CDR1 SGHAT and CDR2 FQNNGV. This CDR3 reads CASSLDARRSDTQYF. CDR3 DNA sequence: TGTGCCAGCAGCTTAGATGCCCGGAGATCAGATACGCAGTATTTT.

This clone was counted a single time. The rearrangement uses TRBV7-8 and TRBJ1-1, with TRBD1 as a possible D gene (5 bases). The V gene's germline CDR1 is SGHVS and CDR2 FQNEAQ. The CDR3 is 11 amino acids. CDR3 in amino acids: CAGGDHTEAFF. DNA for the CDR3: TGTGCGGGCGGGGACCACACTGAAGCTTTCTTT.

V gene TRBV24-1 combines with J gene TRBJ1-2; TRBD1 matches at 7 bases. Germline V lookup: CDR1 KGHDR, CDR2 SFDVKD. Trimming took 9 bases from V and 2 from J; bases not matched to a gene: 5. This CDR3 comprises 13 residues. CDR3: CATAEGQNYGYTF. CDR3 DNA: TGTGCCACCGCTGAGGGACAGAACTATGGCTACACCTTC.

The rearrangement links TRBV5-4 to TRBJ1-1; 7 bases are shared with TRBD1. The germline CDR1 and CDR2 sequences are SGHNT and YYREEE (reference sequence). CDR3 length: 13 residues. J was trimmed by 7 bases and V by 5 bases; bases with no gene match: 8. The CDR3 is CASRSTGDGEAFF. CDR3 nucleotide sequence: TGTGCCAGCAGGTCCACAGGGGACGGTGAAGCTTTCTTT.

The CDR3 coding sequence is TGCGCCAGCAGCCAAGATTGTGTGCAGGACGGGAGCTGCGAGCAGTACTTC. Encoded protein: CASSQDCVQDGSCEQYF. The V and J genes are TRBV4-1 and TRBJ2-7; weak D call: TRBD2 (6 bases). Germline values: CDR1 MGHRA, CDR2 YSYEKL. Trimming left V 0 bases short and J 6 bases short, with 21 bases between. The CDR3 has 17 amino acids.

This chain joins TRBV7-9 and TRBJ1-1, with D possibly TRBD1 on 5 matching bases. The CDR3 loop spans 15 amino acids. V lost 5 bases to trimming and J lost 1 base, with 14 bases between them. Looked up from germline, CDR1 is SEHNR and CDR2 is FQNEAQ (reference sequence). The CDR3 DNA reads as TGTGCCAGCAGCCCCGGCCACAGGCCGAACACTGAAGCTTTCTTT. Translating gives CASSPGHRPNTEAFF. The full variable domain, rest sourced from reference TRBV7-9 and TRBJ1-1, is DTGVSQNPRHKITKRGQNVTFRCDPISEHNRLYWYRQTLGQGPEFLTYFQNEAQLEKSRLLSDRFSAERPKGSFSTLEIQRTEQGDSAMYLCASSPGHRPNTEAFFGQGTRLTVV.

The V and J genes are TRBV11-2 and TRBJ1-2, with TRBD1 identical over 7 bases. The V segment lost 4 bases and the J segment 0 bases; nucleotides outside the gene matches: 5. The germline V gene encodes CDR1 SGHAT and CDR2 FQNNGV. The length of the CDR3 is 15 residues. CDR3: CASSSPGTANYGYTF. The CDR3 DNA reads TGTGCCAGCAGCTCACCCGGGACAGCTAACTATGGCTACACCTTC.

This rearrangement joins TRBV15 to TRBJ1-2; D gene unclear. The CDR3 extends over 14 amino acids. V was cut by 5 bases and J by 7 bases, with 17 bases left in between. Looked up from germline, CDR1 is LNHNV and CDR2 is YYDKDF (reference sequence). CDR3 in DNA: TGTGCCACCAGCTCAGATCCACGGGGATTTGGCTACACCTTC. Its protein is CATSSDPRGFGYTF.

The chain is built from TRBV3-1 (or the pseudogene TRBV3-2) and TRBJ2-5; 13 nucleotides align to TRBD2. The CDR3 has 16 residues. The germline V gene encodes CDR1 LGHDT and CDR2 YNNKEL (reference sequence). V was clipped by 6 bases and J by 4 bases; unmatched bases: 8. CDR3 bases: TGTGCCAGCAGGGGGGAGGGACTAGCGGGGAGAGAGACCCAGTACTTC. It encodes CASRGEGLAGRETQYF.

The chain is built from TRBV5-1 and TRBJ1-3; 7 nucleotides match TRBD1. Unmatched junction bases numbered 7, after V lost 4 bases and J lost 0 bases. This CDR3 spans 16 amino acids. Germline V gene sequence: CDR1 SGHRS, CDR2 YFSETQ. CDR3 DNA sequence: TGCGCCAGCAGCATAGAACAGGGGCGCTCTGGAAACACCATATATTTT. It yields the protein CASSIEQGRSGNTIYF.

The chain uses TRBV27 and TRBJ2-1; possible D gene TRBD2, 6 bases. Deletions cut 3 bases from V and 3 bases from J, with 15 bases between. The CDR3 has 16 amino acids. Germline CDR1 reads MNHEY; CDR2 reads SMNVEV (reference sequence). CDR3 residues: CASSFQGRIVYNEQFF. CDR3 DNA: TGTGCCAGCAGTTTCCAAGGGAGGATAGTCTACAATGAGCAGTTCTTC.

The V and J genes are TRBV6-5 and TRBJ1-1, with 7 bases matching TRBD1. Germline trimming cut 6 bases from V and 10 bases from J; bases unmatched to any gene: 8. The CDR3 runs to 12 residues. Germline-derived CDR1 and CDR2 are MNHEY and SVGAGI. The CDR3 DNA reads as TGTGCCAGCAGGCGAGGGGGCAGCAGAGCTTTCTTT. Translated, it gives CASRRGGSRAFF.

This clone showed up just a few times. CDR3 DNA: TGTGCCAGCAGTTTAGATGGGACAGGGGGAAAACTGTTTTTT. Amino acid sequence: CASSLDGTGGKLFF. The genes are TRBV28 and TRBJ1-4, with 11 bases fitting TRBD1. The CDR3 runs to 14 residues. Germline lookup yields CDR1 MDHEN and CDR2 SYDVKM. Germline trimming cut 2 bases from V and 10 bases from J; bases unmatched to any gene: 3.

The chain employs TRBV12-3 or TRBV12-4 and TRBJ2-7, with 7 bases lining up with TRBD2. CDR3 size: 13 residues. V lost 6 bases and J lost 6; bases outside the gene matches: 8. The CDR3 DNA follows: TGTGCCAGCAGCATTCTAGCGGCCAGCGAGCAGTACTTC. Amino acids: CASSILAASEQYF.

The rearrangement joins TRBV28 to TRBJ2-7; 13 nucleotides agree with TRBD2. V was clipped by 8 bases and J by 6 bases; unmatched bases: 10. This CDR3 comprises 15 residues. Looked up from germline, CDR1 is MDHEN and CDR2 is SYDVKM. CDR3 in DNA: TGTGCCAGCTCCCTGACTAGCGGGGGGCCTAGCGAGCAGTACTTC. Amino acid sequence: CASSLTSGGPSEQYF.

V is TRBV5-1 and J is TRBJ1-2; no reliable D call. The length of the CDR3 is 14 residues. Trimming shortened V by 4 bases and J by 3 bases, and 13 bases separated the two germline ends. Germline CDR1 reads SGHRS; CDR2 reads YFSETQ. CDR3 protein: CASSPERDYYGYTF. CDR3 DNA: TGCGCCAGCAGCCCCGAGCGGGATTACTATGGCTACACCTTC.